This TCR beta chain was sequenced during a study of blood T cell repertoires in COVID-19. Overall study: Specimens from acute and convalescent COVID-19 originated in the United States, Italy and Spain. In each case, the material was cDNA or gDNA derived from T cells, B-cell-depleted T cells, or PBMCs.

In the authors' methods: How many nucleated cells were present was estimated from reference gene primer amplification. The repertoire was sequenced with immunoSEQ multiplex PCR; TCRdb's copy has only in-frame clones and lacks some. The V and J calls and the clone size are those of that table, but D and trimming were determined from the DNA. Of 93,000 or so clones detected, 89% appear once; the ten largest clones hold 3% to 4.5%. This CDR3 contains 10 residues. Per the germline V gene, CDR1 is DFQATT and CDR2 is SNEGSKA (reference sequence). V shed 3 bases and J shed 9 bases, with 6 bases lying between them.

The J gene is TRBJ2-1, the V gene TRBV20-1; D is uncertain. The sample consisted of peripheral blood. The sequence derives from a woman aged 55 to 70 with acute or convalescent COVID-19. The CDR3 loop is CSASRAEQFF. The CDR3 nucleotides read TGCAGTGCTAGTCGAGCTGAGCAGTTCTTC.